These 19 T cell receptor beta chains were all obtained from the same sample, sequenced in a study of regulatory T cells in long-lasting Graves disease. The time point here: newly diagnosed GD, antithyroid drugs for less than 3 months. There was RNA extracted from PBMCs, and the TCR library was made from it. Assembly of TCR beta libraries relied on iRepertoire HTBI primers together with Arm-PCR of CDR3 regions. TCRdb used MiXCR to reprocess the multiplex PCR reads, holding one entry per CDR3 protein. The sample lists under 250,000 distinct CDR3 sequences; approximately 19% were seen once. This sample was also put to use in a study of T cells in Graves' hyperthyroidism and ophthalmopathy.

The sample consisted of peripheral blood mononuclear cells (PBMCs), taken at new diagnosis, from a patient treated with antithyroid drugs. The origin of the receptors is a woman aged 25-40 years with Graves disease.

CDR3 nucleotides: TGTGCCAGCAGTTTCAGAGGGTCTAATGAAAAACTGTTTTTT. It specifies CASSFRGSNEKLFF. The chain combines TRBV25-1 with TRBJ1-4; D ambiguous. The V end lost 5 bases, the J end lost 3 bases, and 10 bases lay between the germline ends. Germline CDR1 reads MGHDK; CDR2 reads SYGVNS. The CDR3 extends over 14 amino acids.

This clonotype was seen many times. The chain recombines TRBV6-4 with TRBJ1-1; D call uncertain. The CDR3 totals 16 residues. CDR1 is MRHNA and CDR2 is SNTAGT in the germline V gene. V lost 6 bases, J lost 0 bases, and 17 bases lay in between. CDR3 loop: CASSATELDLNTEAFF. The CDR3 DNA reads as TGTGCCAGCAGCGCTACAGAGCTAGATTTGAACACTGAAGCTTTCTTT.

This clonotype was seen at least ten times. The chain uses TRBV6-9 and TRBJ2-7; 11 bases match TRBD2. The J segment lost 0 bases and the V segment lost 3 bases, leaving 1 base of the junction unmatched. CDR3 length equals 15 residues. Per germline, CDR1 MNHGY and CDR2 SVAAGI. The CDR3 DNA sequence: TGTGCCAGCAGTTACACTAGCGGGAGCTCCTACGAGCAGTACTTC. It translates to CASSYTSGSSYEQYF.

This clonotype was counted ten times or more. The V gene is TRBV20-1, the J gene TRBJ2-7; tentatively, D is TRBD2 (5 bases). Germline loops: CDR1 DFQATT, CDR2 SNEGSKA (reference sequence). V was shortened by 5 bases and J by 5 bases, with 7 bases between the two germline ends. This CDR3 is 10 amino acids long. CDR3 amino acids: CSAERDEQYF. The CDR3 DNA is TGCAGTGCTGAGAGGGACGAGCAGTACTTC.

This clonotype has ten or more counts. The V call is TRBV7-9, the J call TRBJ2-1; the D gene is possibly TRBD1 (6 bases). This CDR3 spans 13 amino acids. The V end was cut by 1 base, the J end by 8 bases, with 9 bases between. Looked up from germline, CDR1 is SEHNR and CDR2 is FQNEAQ (reference sequence). In DNA, the CDR3 is TGTGCCAGCAGCTTAGAGGGGACACATGAGCAGTTCTTC. Its translation is CASSLEGTHEQFF.

Ten or more counts support this clonotype. The chain is built from TRBV9 and TRBJ1-1; TRBD1 might be the D (5 bases). Germline V lookup: CDR1 SGDLS, CDR2 YYNGEE. V lost 0 bases and J 8 bases, leaving 11 bases between the germline ends. The CDR3 extends over 13 amino acids. CDR3 DNA: TGTGCCAGCAGCGTAGATGGGGGTTCAGAAGCTTTCTTT. Its protein product is CASSVDGGSEAFF. Complete variable domain (other parts from reference TRBV9 and TRBJ1-1): DSGVTQTPKHLITATGQRVTLRCSPRSGDLSVYWYQQSLDQGLQFLIQYYNGEERAKGNILERFSAQQFPDLHSELNLSSLELGDSALYFCASSVDGGSEAFFGQGTRLTVV.

This clonotype came up many times. This chain joins TRBV10-3 and TRBJ1-6; D is perhaps TRBD1 (5 bases). Germline lookup yields CDR1 ENHRY and CDR2 SYGVKD. The V end was cut by 3 bases, the J end by 8 bases, with 14 bases between. The CDR3 length is 15 residues. In nucleotides, the CDR3 is TGTGCCATCAGTGACAGGGCCAACGGGGATTCACCCCTCCACTTT. This translates into CAISDRANGDSPLHF.

In the case of this clonotype: It differs at one base from a far larger clone, so likely a read error. The chain carries TRBV2 and TRBJ1-4; no definite D call. Germline V gene data show CDR1 as SNHLY and CDR2 as FYNNEI. The CDR3 extends over 13 amino acids. V lost 7 bases and J 8 bases, leaving 14 bases between the germline ends. The CDR3 DNA sequence: TGTGCCAGCAACAGTCACGGGCGAGAAAAACTGTTTTTT. Amino acids: CASNSHGREKLFF.

This clonotype was counted at least ten times. This chain joins TRBV6-2 or TRBV6-3 and TRBJ1-1; 8 positions agree with TRBD1. Germline lookup yields CDR1 MNHEY and CDR2 SVGEGT. V lost 0 bases and J lost 3; bases outside the gene matches: 3. The CDR3 consists of 15 residues. The CDR3 nucleotides are TGTGCCAGCAGTTACTCGACAGGGGCGGACACTGAAGCTTTCTTT. The encoded protein is CASSYSTGADTEAFF.

This clonotype was observed many times. This chain joins TRBV12-3 or TRBV12-4 and TRBJ2-1; D unclear. The CDR3 loop spans 15 amino acids. V was pared by 4 bases and J by 4 bases, with 14 bases between. The CDR3 nucleotides are TGTGCCAGCAGTTCCCCCATGACGGTTTACAATGAGCAGTTCTTC. Protein: CASSSPMTVYNEQFF.

This clonotype was counted ten times or more. This chain uses TRBV19 with TRBJ2-7, with 9 bases lining up with TRBD1. This CDR3 is built from 14 residues. Germline CDR1 is LNHDA and CDR2 is SQIVND (reference sequence). The trim removed 3 bases at V and 5 bases at J, leaving 5 bases unmatched. The chain's CDR3 is CASSIADRGHEQYF. The CDR3 DNA reads TGTGCCAGTAGTATCGCGGACAGGGGTCACGAGCAGTACTTC.

The chain has TRBV30 and TRBJ2-7; the D gene is possibly TRBD1 (5 bases). The length of the CDR3 is 12 residues. Trimming took 2 bases from V and 5 from J, leaving 10 bases between them. Germline lookup yields CDR1 GTSNPN and CDR2 SVGIG (reference sequence). CDR3 DNA sequence: TGTGCCTGGAGTTTTAGGGGCCACGAGCAGTACTTC. Protein: CAWSFRGHEQYF.

This clonotype was counted at least ten times. V usage is TRBV2 and J usage is TRBJ1-2; TRBD1 might be the D (5 bases). Germline V lookup: CDR1 SNHLY, CDR2 FYNNEI. With 6 bases removed from V and 5 bases from J, the gap between germline ends came to 19 bases. This CDR3 is 15 amino acids long. Here the CDR3 reads CASSVRSGGFYGYTF. CDR3 nucleotides: TGTGCCAGCAGCGTACGATCCGGGGGATTTTATGGCTACACCTTC.

This clonotype appeared a few times. This chain joins TRBV20-1 and TRBJ2-5; TRBD2 aligns across 10 bases. CDR1 is DFQATT, CDR2 SNEGSKA, per germline (reference sequence). The CDR3 is 17 residues long. V shed 0 bases and J 1 base; nucleotides not matched to a gene: 8. As DNA, the CDR3 is TGCAGTGCTAGAGATCTCTACCAGCGGGAGGGCCAAGAGACCCAGTACTTC. Translated, it gives CSARDLYQREGQETQYF.

This clonotype showed up many times. The chain employs TRBV12-3 or TRBV12-4 and TRBJ1-1; tentatively, D is TRBD1 (5 bases). This CDR3 comprises 14 residues. V was shortened by 6 bases and J by 6 bases, with 17 bases between the two germline ends. The CDR3 DNA is TGTGCCAGCAGACTTCCCCTAACAGGCTCTGAAGCTTTCTTT. It yields the protein CASRLPLTGSEAFF.

This clonotype was detected only a few times. The chain joins TRBV6-1 to TRBJ1-5; TRBD1 agrees at 12 bases. The CDR3 has 15 amino acids. CDR1 and CDR2 (germline): MNHNS, SASEGT. V trimming: 8 bases; J trimming: 2 bases; junction bases outside the gene matches: 4. CDR3 nucleotides: TGTGCCAGCCGGGACAGGGGGCAGCGCAATCAGCCCCAGCATTTT. Translating it yields CASRDRGQRNQPQHF.

This clonotype was seen at least ten times. The chain carries TRBV19 and TRBJ1-1, with TRBD1 as a possible D gene (5 bases). The length of the CDR3 is 15 residues. V lost 0 bases and J lost 1, with 9 bases in between. The germline V gene has CDR1 LNHDA and CDR2 SQIVND (reference sequence). In nucleotides, the CDR3 is TGTGCCAGTAGTATAGAACCCGGGACGAACACTGAAGCTTTCTTT. This sequence encodes CASSIEPGTNTEAFF.

Many counts were recorded for this clonotype. V usage is TRBV30 and J usage is TRBJ2-2; unclear D gene. CDR3 size: 12 residues. The ends were cut back, 2 bases at V and 8 bases at J, with 9 bases in the middle. Per germline, CDR1 GTSNPN and CDR2 SVGIG (reference sequence). CDR3: CAWSYGPGELFF. The CDR3 DNA reads as TGTGCCTGGAGTTATGGGCCGGGGGAGCTGTTTTTT. Full variable domain (rest looked up from reference TRBV30 and TRBJ2-2): SQTIHQWPATLVQPVGSPLSLECTVEGTSNPNLYWYRQAAGRGLQLLFYSVGIGQISSEVPQNLSASRPQDRQFILSSKKLLLSDSGFYLCAWSYGPGELFFGEGSRLTVL.

This clonotype was picked up many times. V and J are TRBV5-4 and TRBJ1-2; 10 bases line up with TRBD1. Germline CDR1 reads SGHNT; CDR2 reads YYREEE (reference sequence). The junction had 9 bases not matched to a gene; V was cut back by 4 bases and J by 0 bases. The CDR3 is made up of 17 amino acids. Here the CDR3 reads CASSPGQGGRANYGYTF. The CDR3 nucleotides read TGTGCCAGCAGCCCAGGACAGGGGGGCCGCGCTAACTATGGCTACACCTTC. Based on the CDR3 plus reference TRBV5-4 and TRBJ1-2, the full variable domain is ETGVTQSPTHLIKTRGQQVTLRCSSQSGHNTVSWYQQALGQGPQFIFQYYREEENGRGNFPPRFSGLQFPNYSSELNVNALELDDSALYLCASSPGQGGRANYGYTFGSGTRLTVV.